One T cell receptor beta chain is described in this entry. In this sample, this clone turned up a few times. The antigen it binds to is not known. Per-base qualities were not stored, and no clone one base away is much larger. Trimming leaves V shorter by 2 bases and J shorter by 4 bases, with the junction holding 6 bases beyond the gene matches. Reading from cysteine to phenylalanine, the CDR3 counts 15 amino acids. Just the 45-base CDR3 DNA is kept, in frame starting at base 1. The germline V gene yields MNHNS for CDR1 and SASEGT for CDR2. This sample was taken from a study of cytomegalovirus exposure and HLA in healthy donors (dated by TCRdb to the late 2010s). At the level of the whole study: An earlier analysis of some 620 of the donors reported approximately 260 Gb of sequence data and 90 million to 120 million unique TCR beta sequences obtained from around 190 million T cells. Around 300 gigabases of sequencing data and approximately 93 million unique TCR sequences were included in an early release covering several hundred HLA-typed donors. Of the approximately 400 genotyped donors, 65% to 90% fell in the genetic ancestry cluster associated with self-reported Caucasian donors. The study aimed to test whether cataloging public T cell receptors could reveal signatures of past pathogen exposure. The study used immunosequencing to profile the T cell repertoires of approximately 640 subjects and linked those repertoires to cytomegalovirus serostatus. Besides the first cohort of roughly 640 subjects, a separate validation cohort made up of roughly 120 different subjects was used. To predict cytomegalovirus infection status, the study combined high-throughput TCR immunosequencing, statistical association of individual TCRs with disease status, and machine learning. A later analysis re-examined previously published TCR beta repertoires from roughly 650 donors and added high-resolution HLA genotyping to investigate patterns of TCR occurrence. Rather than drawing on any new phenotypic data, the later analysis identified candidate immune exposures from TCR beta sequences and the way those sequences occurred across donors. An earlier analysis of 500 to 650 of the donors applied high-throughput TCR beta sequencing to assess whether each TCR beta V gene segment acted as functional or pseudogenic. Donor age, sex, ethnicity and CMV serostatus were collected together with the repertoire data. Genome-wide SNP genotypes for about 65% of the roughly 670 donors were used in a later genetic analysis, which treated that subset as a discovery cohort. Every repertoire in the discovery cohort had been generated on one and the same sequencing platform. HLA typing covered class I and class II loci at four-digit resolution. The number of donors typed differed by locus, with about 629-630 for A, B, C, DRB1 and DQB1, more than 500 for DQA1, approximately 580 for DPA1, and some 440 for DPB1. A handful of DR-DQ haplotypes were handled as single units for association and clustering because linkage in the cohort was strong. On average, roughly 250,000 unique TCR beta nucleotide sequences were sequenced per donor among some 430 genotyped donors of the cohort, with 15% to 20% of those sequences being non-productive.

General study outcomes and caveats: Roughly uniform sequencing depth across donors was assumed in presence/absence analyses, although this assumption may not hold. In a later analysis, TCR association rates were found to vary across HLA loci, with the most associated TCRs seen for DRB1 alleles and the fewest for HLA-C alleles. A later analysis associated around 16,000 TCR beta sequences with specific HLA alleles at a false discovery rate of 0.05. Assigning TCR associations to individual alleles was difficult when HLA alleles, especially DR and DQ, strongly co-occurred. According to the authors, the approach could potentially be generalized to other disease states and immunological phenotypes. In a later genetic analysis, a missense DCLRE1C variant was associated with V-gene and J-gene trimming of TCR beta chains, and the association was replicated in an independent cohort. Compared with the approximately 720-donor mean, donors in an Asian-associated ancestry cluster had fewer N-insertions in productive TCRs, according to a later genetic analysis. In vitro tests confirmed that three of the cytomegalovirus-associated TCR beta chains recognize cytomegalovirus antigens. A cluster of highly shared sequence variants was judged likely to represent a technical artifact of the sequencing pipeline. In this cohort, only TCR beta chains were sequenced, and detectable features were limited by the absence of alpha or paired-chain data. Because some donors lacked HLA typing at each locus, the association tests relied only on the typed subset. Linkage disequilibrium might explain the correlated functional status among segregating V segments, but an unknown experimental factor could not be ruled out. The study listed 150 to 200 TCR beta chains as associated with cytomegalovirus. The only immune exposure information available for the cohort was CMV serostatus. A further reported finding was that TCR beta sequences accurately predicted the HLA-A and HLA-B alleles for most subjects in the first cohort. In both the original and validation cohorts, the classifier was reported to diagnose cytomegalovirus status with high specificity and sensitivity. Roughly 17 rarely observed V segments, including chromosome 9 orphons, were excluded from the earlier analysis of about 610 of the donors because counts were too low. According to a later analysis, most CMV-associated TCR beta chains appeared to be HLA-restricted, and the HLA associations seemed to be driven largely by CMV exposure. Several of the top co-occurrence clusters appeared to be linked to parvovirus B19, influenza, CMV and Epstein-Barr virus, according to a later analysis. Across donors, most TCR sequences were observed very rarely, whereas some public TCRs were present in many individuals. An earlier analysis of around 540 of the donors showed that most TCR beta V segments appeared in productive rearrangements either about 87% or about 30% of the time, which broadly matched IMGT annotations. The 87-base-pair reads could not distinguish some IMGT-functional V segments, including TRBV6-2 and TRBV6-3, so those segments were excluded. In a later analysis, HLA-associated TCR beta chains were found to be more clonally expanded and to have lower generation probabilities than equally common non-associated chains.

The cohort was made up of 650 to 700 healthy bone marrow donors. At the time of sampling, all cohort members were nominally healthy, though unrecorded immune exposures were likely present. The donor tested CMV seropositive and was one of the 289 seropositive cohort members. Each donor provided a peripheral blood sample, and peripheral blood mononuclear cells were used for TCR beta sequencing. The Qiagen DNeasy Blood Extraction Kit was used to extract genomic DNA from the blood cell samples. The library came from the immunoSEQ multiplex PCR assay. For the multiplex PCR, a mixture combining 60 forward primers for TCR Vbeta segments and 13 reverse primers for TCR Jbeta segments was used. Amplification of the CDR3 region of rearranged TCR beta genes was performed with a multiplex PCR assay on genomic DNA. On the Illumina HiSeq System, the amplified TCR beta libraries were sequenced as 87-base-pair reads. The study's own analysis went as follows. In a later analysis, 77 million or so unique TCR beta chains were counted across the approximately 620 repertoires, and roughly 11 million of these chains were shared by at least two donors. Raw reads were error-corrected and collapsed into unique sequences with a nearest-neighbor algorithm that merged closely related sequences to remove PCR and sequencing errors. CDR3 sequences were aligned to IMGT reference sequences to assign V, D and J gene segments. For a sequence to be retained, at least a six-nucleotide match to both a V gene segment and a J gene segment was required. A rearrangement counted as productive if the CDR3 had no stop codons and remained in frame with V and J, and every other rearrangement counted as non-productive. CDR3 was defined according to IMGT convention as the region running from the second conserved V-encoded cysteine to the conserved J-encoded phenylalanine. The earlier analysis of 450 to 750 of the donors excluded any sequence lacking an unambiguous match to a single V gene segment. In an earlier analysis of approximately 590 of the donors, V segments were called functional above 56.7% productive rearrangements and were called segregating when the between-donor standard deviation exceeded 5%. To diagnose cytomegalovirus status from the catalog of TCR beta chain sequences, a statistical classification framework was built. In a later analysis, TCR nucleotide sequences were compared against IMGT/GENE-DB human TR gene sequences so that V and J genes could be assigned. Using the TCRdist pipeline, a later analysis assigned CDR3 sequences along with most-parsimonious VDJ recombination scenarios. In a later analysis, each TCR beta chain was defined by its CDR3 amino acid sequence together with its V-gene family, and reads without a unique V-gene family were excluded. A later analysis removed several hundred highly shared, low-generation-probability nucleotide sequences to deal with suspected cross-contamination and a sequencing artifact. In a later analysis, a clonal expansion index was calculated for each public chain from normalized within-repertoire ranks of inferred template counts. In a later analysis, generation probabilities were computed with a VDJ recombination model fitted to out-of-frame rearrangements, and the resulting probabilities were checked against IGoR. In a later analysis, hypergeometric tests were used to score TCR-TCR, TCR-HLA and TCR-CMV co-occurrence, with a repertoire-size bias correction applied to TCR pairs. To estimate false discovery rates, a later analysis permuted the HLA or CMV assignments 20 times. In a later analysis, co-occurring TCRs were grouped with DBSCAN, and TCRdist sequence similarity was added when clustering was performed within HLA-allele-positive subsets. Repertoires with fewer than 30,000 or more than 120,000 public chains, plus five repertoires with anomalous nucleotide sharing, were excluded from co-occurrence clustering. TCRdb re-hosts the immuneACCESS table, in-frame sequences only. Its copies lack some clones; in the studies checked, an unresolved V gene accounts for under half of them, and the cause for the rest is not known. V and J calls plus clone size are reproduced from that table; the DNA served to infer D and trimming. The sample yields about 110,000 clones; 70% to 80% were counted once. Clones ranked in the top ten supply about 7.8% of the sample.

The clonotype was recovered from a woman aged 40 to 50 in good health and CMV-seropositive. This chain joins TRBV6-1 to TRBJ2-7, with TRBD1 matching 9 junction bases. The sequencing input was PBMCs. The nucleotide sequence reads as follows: TGTGCCAGCAGTGAACCGCCGGGACAGGGTTACGAGCAGTACTTC. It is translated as CASSEPPGQGYEQYF.